The 18 T cell receptor beta chains given below trace back to one sample, sequenced in a study of T cell repertoires in ileal Crohn's disease. This table comes from immunoSEQ multiplex PCR, and its TCRdb copy is limited to in-frame clones, with some not included. The repertoire holds approximately 13,000 clones, with roughly 80% as singletons. Material for sequencing was ileal tissue. The source is an adult with Crohn's disease.

The chain is built from TRBV2 and TRBJ2-3; D perhaps matches TRBD2 (7 bases). The CDR3 contains 15 residues. Germline assignment: CDR1 SNHLY and CDR2 FYNNEI. The V end lost 0 bases, the J end lost 5 bases, and 12 bases lay between the germline ends. CDR3 loop: CASSEAGGAVDTQYF. In DNA, the CDR3 is TGTGCCAGCAGTGAAGCTGGGGGGGCAGTAGATACGCAGTATTTT.

The J gene is TRBJ2-7, the V gene TRBV25-1; D is uncertain. The CDR3 extends over 12 amino acids. Germline lookup yields CDR1 MGHDK and CDR2 SYGVNS. Trimming pared 3 bases from V and 3 bases from J, leaving 6 bases between. The CDR3 loop is CASSERGYEQYF. The CDR3 coding sequence is TGTGCCAGCAGTGAGCGAGGCTACGAGCAGTACTTC.

This chain connects TRBV11-2 to TRBJ2-1, with TRBD2 matching 14 bases. Germline-derived CDR1 and CDR2 are SGHAT and FQNNGV. This CDR3 has 15 amino acids. V shed 5 bases, J shed 7 bases, and the junction held 4 bases outside the gene matches. The CDR3 DNA reads TGTGCCAGCAGCCAGACTAGCGGGGGGGGTAATGAGCAGTTCTTC. As protein: CASSQTSGGGNEQFF.

The chain recombines TRBV6-1 with TRBJ2-2, with 8 positions matching TRBD1. V trimming: 4 bases; J trimming: 7 bases; junction bases outside the gene matches: 8. The germline gives CDR1 MNHNS, CDR2 SASEGT. The CDR3 has 15 residues. The DNA of the CDR3 is TGTGCCAGCAGTGTGCTAGGACAGGGTGACGGGGAGCTGTTTTTT. It is translated as CASSVLGQGDGELFF.

The V and J genes are TRBV5-1 and TRBJ2-2, with 9 nucleotides matching TRBD1. The CDR3 runs 16 residues. CDR1 and CDR2 from the germline V gene are SGHRS and YFSETQ. J gave up 3 bases and V 6 bases, and 9 bases lay outside the gene matches. The CDR3 region has the DNA TGCGCCAGCACCTGGACAGGGGAGGTGGACACCGGGGAGCTGTTTTTT. Translation: CASTWTGEVDTGELFF.

The chain is built from TRBV7-2 and TRBJ2-7; no clear D. This CDR3 spans 14 amino acids. Per the germline V gene, CDR1 is SGHTA and CDR2 is FQGNSA. Between the trimmed V and J ends, which lost 0 bases and 0 bases, there was a span of 6 bases. The DNA for the CDR3 is TGTGCCAGCAGCTTAGCTATACTCTCCTACGAGCAGTACTTC. Protein: CASSLAILSYEQYF.

This clone was seen only once. The same CDR3 can be traced to other DNA sequences in this sample. The genes are TRBV30 and TRBJ2-7; 7 bases are shared with TRBD2. The length of the CDR3 is 11 residues. The junction had 1 base not matched to a gene; V was cut back by 2 bases and J by 6 bases. The germline V gene encodes CDR1 GTSNPN and CDR2 SVGIG (reference sequence). The CDR3 here is CAWSWGGEQYF. The CDR3 DNA is TGTGCCTGGAGTTGGGGGGGCGAGCAGTACTTC. The full variable domain, in which reference TRBV30 and TRBJ2-7 provide the parts outside the CDR3, is SQTIHQWPATLVQPVGSPLSLECTVEGTSNPNLYWYRQAAGRGLQLLFYSVGIGQISSEVPQNLSASRPQDRQFILSSKKLLLSDSGFYLCAWSWGGEQYFGPGTRLTVT.

The sample holds a few counts of this clone. V usage is TRBV7-2 and J usage is TRBJ2-7, with D perhaps TRBD2 (5 bases). Germline CDR1 reads SGHTA; CDR2 reads FQGNSA. The length of the CDR3 is 15 residues. Deletions cut 1 base from V and 6 bases from J, with 16 bases between. The CDR3 bases are TGTGCCAGCAGCTTAGGGTCGGGGATAACTATCGAGCAGTACTTC. Residues: CASSLGSGITIEQYF.

The rearrangement links TRBV5-4 to TRBJ2-5; 15 bases map to TRBD2. Germline CDR1 reads SGHNT; CDR2 reads YYREEE (reference sequence). CDR3 length: 15 residues. With V trimmed by 4 bases and J by 3 bases, 1 base remained unmatched. The CDR3, as DNA: TGTGCCAGCAGCCGGACTAGCGGGGGGGAAGAGACCCAGTACTTC. Translating gives CASSRTSGGEETQYF. Drawing the rest from reference TRBV5-4 and TRBJ2-5, the complete variable domain is ETGVTQSPTHLIKTRGQQVTLRCSSQSGHNTVSWYQQALGQGPQFIFQYYREEENGRGNFPPRFSGLQFPNYSSELNVNALELDDSALYLCASSRTSGGEETQYFGPGTRLLVL.

This clone was observed once. The identical CDR3 is also encoded by other nucleotide sequences in the sample. This chain connects TRBV20-1 to TRBJ1-6; D is unresolved. Germline lookup yields CDR1 DFQATT and CDR2 SNEGSKA (reference sequence). The CDR3 has 11 residues. V gave up 5 bases and J gave up 7 bases, with 6 bases separating them. The CDR3 reads CSAGLNSPLHF. CDR3 in DNA: TGCAGTGCTGGCTTGAATTCACCCCTCCACTTT.

This clone was seen a single time. V gene TRBV28 combines with J gene TRBJ1-3; TRBD1 agrees at 9 bases. The CDR3 has 16 residues. Germline loops: CDR1 MDHEN, CDR2 SYDVKM. V dropped 7 bases and J dropped 1; count of bases not matched to a gene: 8. CDR3 nucleotides: TGTGCCAGCATAGGGGCACAGGGGGCTTCTGGAAACACCATATATTTT. Translating gives CASIGAQGASGNTIYF.

This clone qualifies as large. This chain joins TRBV15 and TRBJ1-1; 9 nucleotides match TRBD1. The CDR3 loop spans 15 amino acids. Germline assignment: CDR1 LNHNV and CDR2 YYDKDF (reference sequence). Trimming at V came to 8 bases and at J to 4 bases, leaving 11 bases not matched to a gene. CDR3 in amino acids: CATYGPGQGTTEAFF. DNA of the CDR3: TGTGCCACCTACGGACCGGGACAGGGTACCACTGAAGCTTTCTTT.

This sequence joins TRBV28 and TRBJ1-4; no clear D. In germline, CDR1 is MDHEN, CDR2 SYDVKM. The CDR3 contains 16 residues. V was shortened by 3 bases and J by 3 bases, with 14 bases between the two germline ends. CDR3 DNA: TGTGCCAGCAGTTTCTCTGGAGGTCCTTCTAATGAAAAACTGTTTTTT. This gives the protein CASSFSGGPSNEKLFF.

The chain carries TRBV18 and TRBJ1-5, with a weak D call TRBD1 (5 bases). The CDR3 covers 14 residues. Germline V gene sequence: CDR1 KGHSH, CDR2 LQKENI. The germline V and J ends were trimmed by 5 bases and 2 bases, with 10 bases remaining between them. DNA of the CDR3: TGTGCCAGCTCAACGACAGCTCGCAATCAGCCCCAGCATTTT. It yields the protein CASSTTARNQPQHF.

The genes are TRBV4-2 and TRBJ2-1, with TRBD1 matching 9 bases. Germline loops: CDR1 LGHNA, CDR2 YNFKEQ. The junction had 6 bases not matched to a gene; V was cut back by 4 bases and J by 2 bases. The CDR3 extends over 16 amino acids. The CDR3 nucleotides read TGTGCCAGCAGCCGTCGGACAGGGGTGACCTACAATGAGCAGTTCTTC. Translating it yields CASSRRTGVTYNEQFF.

The chain combines TRBV4-1 with TRBJ2-3; TRBD2 agrees at 13 bases. CDR1 and CDR2 (germline): MGHRA, YSYEKL. V was pared by 0 bases and J by 7 bases, with 7 bases of the junction left unmatched. The CDR3 has 17 amino acids. The CDR3 DNA sequence: TGCGCCAGCAGCCAAGACAGACTAGCGGGGGGACCTAATACGCAGTATTTT. This translates into CASSQDRLAGGPNTQYF.

DNA of the CDR3: TGTGCCAGCAGCTTAAATAGGGGGACTAATGAAAAACTGTTTTTT. Protein sequence: CASSLNRGTNEKLFF. The V and J genes are TRBV11-2 and TRBJ1-4; D is possibly TRBD1 (6 bases). The CDR3 sequence is 15 residues long. Trimming took 2 bases from V and 2 from J, leaving 9 bases between them. The germline CDR1 and CDR2 sequences are SGHAT and FQNNGV.

The rearrangement links TRBV18 to TRBJ2-5; unclear D gene. CDR1 is KGHSH, CDR2 LQKENI, per germline. V was pared by 4 bases and J by 1 base, with 7 bases between. The CDR3 spans 13 residues. The CDR3 DNA reads as TGTGCCAGCTCACAGCCCCTCCAAGAGACCCAGTACTTC. This translates into CASSQPLQETQYF.